This TCR beta chain was retrieved from a study of blood T cell repertoires in COVID-19. Across the study: Both acute and convalescent COVID-19 samples were obtained from the United States, Italy and Spain. Sources were T cells, B-cell-depleted T cells, or PBMCs; the material itself was cDNA or gDNA.

Profiling relied on immunoSEQ multiplex PCR, and the TCRdb table lists in-frame clones only, not all of them. The repertoire consists of 200,000 to 300,000 clones, with over 65% occurring once and the leading ten covering approximately 3.2%. This clone was observed a handful of times. Trimming at V came to 4 bases and at J to 3 bases, leaving 17 bases not matched to a gene. This CDR3 spans 19 amino acids. The germline gives CDR1 MNHEY, CDR2 SVGEGT. The J gene is TRBJ2-7, the V gene TRBV6-2 or TRBV6-3; 11 nucleotides match TRBD1. The TCR was taken from an elderly woman with acute or convalescent COVID-19. The sample consisted of peripheral blood. This CDR3 is CASSFSDRGLTISNYEQYF. In nucleotides, the CDR3 is TGTGCCAGCAGTTTCTCGGACAGGGGGCTAACCATCTCCAACTACGAGCAGTACTTC.